This TCR beta chain is drawn from a study of regulatory T cells in long-lasting Graves disease. The study, taken as a whole, reports: Investigators studied peripheral blood only, not thyroid tissue. TCR diversity was lower in persistent Graves' patients (versus newly diagnosed ones).

The CDR3 runs to 13 residues. The germline V and J ends were trimmed by 7 bases and 10 bases, with 17 bases remaining between them. Germline CDR1 and CDR2: MNHNS and SASEGT. Documented time point: persistent/refractory GD, antithyroid drugs over 5 years with positive TRAb. PBMCs provided the RNA from which the TCR library was made. As concerns this clonotype: Its antigen is currently unknown.

The authors built TCR beta libraries using iRepertoire HTBI primers and Arm-PCR of CDR3 regions. A single record per CDR3 protein comes from TCRdb applying MiXCR to the multiplex PCR reads. The table has 700,000 or so distinct CDR3 sequences, around 30% seen once. The receptor was isolated from a female donor with Graves disease. The sample was peripheral blood mononuclear cells (PBMCs), taken when the disease was refractory, from a patient treated with antithyroid drugs. The genes are TRBV6-1 and TRBJ1-5; a possible D gene is TRBD1 (6 bases). The CDR3 loop is CASTDRDTHPQHF. Here the CDR3 DNA reads TGTGCCAGCACTGACCGGGACACCCACCCCCAGCATTTT.